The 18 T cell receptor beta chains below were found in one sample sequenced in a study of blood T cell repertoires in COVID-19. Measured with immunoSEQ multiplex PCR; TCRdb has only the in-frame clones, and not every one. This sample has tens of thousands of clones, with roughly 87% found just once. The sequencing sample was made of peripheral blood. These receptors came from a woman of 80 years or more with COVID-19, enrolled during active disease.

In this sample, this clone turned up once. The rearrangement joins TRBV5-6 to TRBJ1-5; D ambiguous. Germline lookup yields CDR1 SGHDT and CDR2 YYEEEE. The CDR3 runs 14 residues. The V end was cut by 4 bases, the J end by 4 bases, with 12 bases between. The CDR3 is CASSVSMRNQPQHF. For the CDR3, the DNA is TGTGCCAGCAGCGTCAGCATGAGGAATCAGCCCCAGCATTTT.

The CDR3 DNA is TGTGCCTGGAGTGTACGTACAAGCCGGGGTGAAAAACTGTTTTTT. It codes for CAWSVRTSRGEKLFF. The V and J genes are TRBV30 and TRBJ1-4; D remains unclear. The V and J ends lost 0 bases and 7 bases respectively, with 15 bases between them. This CDR3 comprises 15 residues. CDR1 is GTSNPN and CDR2 is SVGIG in the germline V gene (reference sequence).

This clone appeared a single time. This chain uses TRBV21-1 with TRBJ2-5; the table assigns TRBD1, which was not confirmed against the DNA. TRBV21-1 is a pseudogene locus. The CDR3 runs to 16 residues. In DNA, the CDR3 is TGTGCCAGCAGCAAAATAGGACAGGGGGCTCTAGAGACCCAGTACTTC. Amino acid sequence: CASSKIGQGALETQYF.

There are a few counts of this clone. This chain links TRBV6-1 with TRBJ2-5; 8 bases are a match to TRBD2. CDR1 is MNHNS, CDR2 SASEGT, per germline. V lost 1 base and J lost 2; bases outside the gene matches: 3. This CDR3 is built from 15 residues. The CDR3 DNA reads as TGTGCCAGCAGTGAAGGCGGGGGGACTCAAGAGACCCAGTACTTC. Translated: CASSEGGGTQETQYF.

In DNA form, the CDR3 reads TGTGCCAGCAGTCTTACGGGACAGAAGATTTATGGCTACACCTTC. The encoded protein is CASSLTGQKIYGYTF. This chain connects TRBV6-5 to TRBJ1-2; 7 bases map to TRBD1. The germline V gene has CDR1 MNHEY and CDR2 SVGAGI. The CDR3 contains 15 residues. The trim removed 5 bases at V and 5 bases at J, leaving 11 bases unmatched.

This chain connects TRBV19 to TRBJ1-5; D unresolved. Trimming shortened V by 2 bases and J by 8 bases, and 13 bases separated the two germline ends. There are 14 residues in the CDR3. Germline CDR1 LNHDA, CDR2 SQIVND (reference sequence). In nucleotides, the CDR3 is TGTGCCAGTAGTATAACAGAGTCCTTCGAGCCCCAGCATTTT. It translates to CASSITESFEPQHF.

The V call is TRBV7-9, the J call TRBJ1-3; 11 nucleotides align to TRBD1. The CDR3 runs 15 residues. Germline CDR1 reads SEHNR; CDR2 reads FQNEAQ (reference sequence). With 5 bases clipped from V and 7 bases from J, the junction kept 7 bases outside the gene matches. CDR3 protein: CASSPGQGAYNTIYF. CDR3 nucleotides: TGTGCCAGCAGCCCTGGACAGGGGGCATACAACACCATATATTTT.

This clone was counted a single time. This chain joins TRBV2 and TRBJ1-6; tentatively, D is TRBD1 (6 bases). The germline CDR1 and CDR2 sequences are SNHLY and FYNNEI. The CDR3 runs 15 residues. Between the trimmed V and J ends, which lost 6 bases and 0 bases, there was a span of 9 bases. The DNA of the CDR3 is TGTGCCAGCAGGGAGGACAGCTCCTATAATTCACCCCTCCACTTT. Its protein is CASREDSSYNSPLHF.

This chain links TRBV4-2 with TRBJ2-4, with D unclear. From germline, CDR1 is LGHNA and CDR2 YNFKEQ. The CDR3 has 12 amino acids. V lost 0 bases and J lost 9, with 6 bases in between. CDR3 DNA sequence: TGTGCCAGCAGCCAAGAGTTCGGCATTCAGTACTTC. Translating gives CASSQEFGIQYF.

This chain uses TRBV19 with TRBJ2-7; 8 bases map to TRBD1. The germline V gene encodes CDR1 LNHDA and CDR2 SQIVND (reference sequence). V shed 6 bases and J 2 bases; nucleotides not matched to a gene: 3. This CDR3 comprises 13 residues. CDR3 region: CASRNRGTYEQYF. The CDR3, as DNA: TGTGCCAGTAGGAACAGGGGGACCTACGAGCAGTACTTC.

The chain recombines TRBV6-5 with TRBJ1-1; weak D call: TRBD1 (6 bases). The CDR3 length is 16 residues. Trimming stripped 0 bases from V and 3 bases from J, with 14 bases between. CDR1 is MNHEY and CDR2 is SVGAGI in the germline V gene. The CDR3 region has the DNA TGTGCCAGCAGTTACTCGATACTAGGGGGGGACACTGAAGCTTTCTTT. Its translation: CASSYSILGGDTEAFF.

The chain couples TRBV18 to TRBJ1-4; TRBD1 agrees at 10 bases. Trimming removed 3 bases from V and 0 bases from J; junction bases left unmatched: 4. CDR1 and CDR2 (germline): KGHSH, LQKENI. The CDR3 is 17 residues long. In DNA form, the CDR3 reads TGTGCCAGCTCACCGAGGACAGGGGGTGCAACTAATGAAAAACTGTTTTTT. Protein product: CASSPRTGGATNEKLFF.

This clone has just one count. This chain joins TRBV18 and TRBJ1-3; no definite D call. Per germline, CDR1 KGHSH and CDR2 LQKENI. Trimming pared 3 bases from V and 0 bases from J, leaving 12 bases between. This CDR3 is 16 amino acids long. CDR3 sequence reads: CASSPSDFHSGNTIYF. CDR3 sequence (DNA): TGTGCCAGCTCACCGTCGGACTTCCACTCTGGAAACACCATATATTTT.

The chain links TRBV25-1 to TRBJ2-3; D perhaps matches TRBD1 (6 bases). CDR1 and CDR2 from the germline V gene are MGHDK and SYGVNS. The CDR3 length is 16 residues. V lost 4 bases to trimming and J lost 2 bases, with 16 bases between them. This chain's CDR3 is CASSGLGGFFTDTQYF. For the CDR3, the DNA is TGTGCCAGCAGTGGCCTTGGGGGCTTTTTCACAGATACGCAGTATTTT.

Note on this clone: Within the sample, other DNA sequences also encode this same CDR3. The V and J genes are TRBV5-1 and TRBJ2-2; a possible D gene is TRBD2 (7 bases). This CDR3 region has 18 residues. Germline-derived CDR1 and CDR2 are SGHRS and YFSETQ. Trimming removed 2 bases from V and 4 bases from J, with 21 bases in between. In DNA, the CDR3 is TGCGCCAGCAGCTTTGTTCCTGGGGGGGCTCGGGGCACCGGGGAGCTGTTTTTT. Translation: CASSFVPGGARGTGELFF.

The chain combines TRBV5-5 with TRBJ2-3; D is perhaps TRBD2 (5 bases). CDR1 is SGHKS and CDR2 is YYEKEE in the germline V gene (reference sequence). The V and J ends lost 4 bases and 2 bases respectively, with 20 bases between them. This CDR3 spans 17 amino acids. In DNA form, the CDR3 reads TGTGCCAGCAGCCCAAAGGCTAGCACGGGTAACACAGATACGCAGTATTTT. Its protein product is CASSPKASTGNTDTQYF.

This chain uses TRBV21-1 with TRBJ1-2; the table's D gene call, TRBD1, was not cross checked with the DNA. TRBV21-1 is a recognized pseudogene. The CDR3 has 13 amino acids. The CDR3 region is CASTLTGFYGYTF. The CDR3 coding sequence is TGTGCCAGCACCCTCACAGGGTTTTATGGCTACACCTTC.

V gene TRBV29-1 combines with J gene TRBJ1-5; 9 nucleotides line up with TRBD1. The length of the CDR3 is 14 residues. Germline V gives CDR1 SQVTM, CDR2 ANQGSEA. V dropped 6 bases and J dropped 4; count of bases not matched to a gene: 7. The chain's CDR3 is CSVSGTGINQPQHF. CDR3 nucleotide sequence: TGCAGCGTCAGCGGGACAGGGATTAATCAGCCCCAGCATTTT.